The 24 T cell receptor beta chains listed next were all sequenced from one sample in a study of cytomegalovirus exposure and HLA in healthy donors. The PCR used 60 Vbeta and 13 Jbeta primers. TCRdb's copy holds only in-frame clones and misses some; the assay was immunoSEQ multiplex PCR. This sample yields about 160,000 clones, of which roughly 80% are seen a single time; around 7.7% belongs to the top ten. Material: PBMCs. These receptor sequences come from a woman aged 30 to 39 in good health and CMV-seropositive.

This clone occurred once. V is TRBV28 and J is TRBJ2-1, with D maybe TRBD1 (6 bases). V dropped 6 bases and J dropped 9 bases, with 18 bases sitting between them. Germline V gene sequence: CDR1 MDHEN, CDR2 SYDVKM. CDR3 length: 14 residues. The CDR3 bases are TGTGCCAGCAGAGGACAGCAGGGTGCGATTGAGCAGTTCTTC. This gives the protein CASRGQQGAIEQFF.

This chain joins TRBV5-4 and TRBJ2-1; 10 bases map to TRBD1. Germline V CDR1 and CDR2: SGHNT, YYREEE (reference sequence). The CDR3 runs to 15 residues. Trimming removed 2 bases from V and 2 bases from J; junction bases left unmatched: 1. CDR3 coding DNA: TGTGCCAGCAGCTTTGGGACAGGGGCCTACAATGAGCAGTTCTTC. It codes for CASSFGTGAYNEQFF.

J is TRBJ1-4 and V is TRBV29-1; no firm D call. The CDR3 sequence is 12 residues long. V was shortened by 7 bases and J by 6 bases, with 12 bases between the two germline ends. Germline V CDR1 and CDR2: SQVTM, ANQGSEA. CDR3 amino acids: CSAGWKDEKLFF. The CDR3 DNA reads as TGCAGCGCAGGATGGAAAGATGAAAAACTGTTTTTT.

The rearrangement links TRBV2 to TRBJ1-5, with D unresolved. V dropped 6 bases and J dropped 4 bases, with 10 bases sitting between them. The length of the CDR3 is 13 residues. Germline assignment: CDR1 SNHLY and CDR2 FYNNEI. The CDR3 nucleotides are TGTGCCAGCAGCCTTGAGAGGAATCAGCCCCAGCATTTT. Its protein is CASSLERNQPQHF.

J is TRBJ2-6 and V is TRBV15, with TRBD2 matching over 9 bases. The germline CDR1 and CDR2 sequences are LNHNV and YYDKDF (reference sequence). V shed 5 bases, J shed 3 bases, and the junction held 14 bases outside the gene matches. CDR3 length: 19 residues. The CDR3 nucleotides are TGTGCCACCAGCTGGGGTGGCGGGGGGGTCTTAGGTGGGGCCAACGTCCTGACTTTC. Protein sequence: CATSWGGGGVLGGANVLTF. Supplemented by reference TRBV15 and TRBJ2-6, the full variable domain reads DAMVIQNPRYQVTQFGKPVTLSCSQTLNHNVMYWYQQKSSQAPKLLFHYYDKDFNNEADTPDNFQSRRPNTSFCFLDIRSPGLGDTAMYLCATSWGGGGVLGGANVLTFGAGSRLTVL.

The CDR3 loop reads CAIAPGRDNQPQHF. Written as DNA, the CDR3 is TGTGCCATCGCCCCGGGGAGGGATAATCAGCCCCAGCATTTT. The chain links TRBV10-3 to TRBJ1-5; D not certain. CDR3 length: 14 residues. V dropped 8 bases and J dropped 4 bases, with 15 bases sitting between them. Germline CDR1 ENHRY, CDR2 SYGVKD.

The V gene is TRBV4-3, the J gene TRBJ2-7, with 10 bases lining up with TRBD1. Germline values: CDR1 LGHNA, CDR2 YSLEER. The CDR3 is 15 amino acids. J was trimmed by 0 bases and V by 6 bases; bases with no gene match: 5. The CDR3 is CASSYGQGGSYEQYF. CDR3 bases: TGCGCCAGCAGTTATGGACAGGGGGGCTCCTACGAGCAGTACTTC.

The DNA of the CDR3 is TGTGCCAGCAGCCAAGATCCGGTCGGGACAGGGGTTGGAAACACCATATATTTT. Its protein is CASSQDPVGTGVGNTIYF. The J gene is TRBJ1-3, the V gene TRBV4-2; 10 bases are a match to TRBD1. Trimming took 0 bases from V and 3 from J; bases not matched to a gene: 8. In germline, CDR1 is LGHNA, CDR2 YNFKEQ. The CDR3 has 18 residues.

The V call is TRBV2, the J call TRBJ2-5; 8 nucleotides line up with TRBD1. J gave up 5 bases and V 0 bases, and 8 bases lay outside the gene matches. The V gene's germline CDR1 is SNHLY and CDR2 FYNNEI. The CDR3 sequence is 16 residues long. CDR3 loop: CASSEALPGGTETQYF. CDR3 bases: TGTGCCAGCAGTGAAGCGTTGCCAGGGGGCACGGAGACCCAGTACTTC.

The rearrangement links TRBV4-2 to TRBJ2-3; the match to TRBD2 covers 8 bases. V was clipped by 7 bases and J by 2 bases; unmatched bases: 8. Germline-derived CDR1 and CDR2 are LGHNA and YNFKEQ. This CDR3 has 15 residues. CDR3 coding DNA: TGTGCCAGCAAGCAAGCGGGGGACCACACAGATACGCAGTATTTT. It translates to CASKQAGDHTDTQYF.

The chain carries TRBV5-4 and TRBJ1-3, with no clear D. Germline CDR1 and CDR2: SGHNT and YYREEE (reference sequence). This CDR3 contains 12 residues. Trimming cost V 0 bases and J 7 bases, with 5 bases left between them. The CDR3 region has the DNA TGTGCCAGCAGCTTGGACTCGAACACCATATATTTT. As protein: CASSLDSNTIYF.

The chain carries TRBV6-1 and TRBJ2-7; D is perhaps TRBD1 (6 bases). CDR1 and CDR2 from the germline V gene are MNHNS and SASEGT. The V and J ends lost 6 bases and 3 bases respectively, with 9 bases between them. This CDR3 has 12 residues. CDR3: CASRQGGYEQYF. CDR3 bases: TGTGCCAGCAGGCAAGGGGGCTACGAGCAGTACTTC.

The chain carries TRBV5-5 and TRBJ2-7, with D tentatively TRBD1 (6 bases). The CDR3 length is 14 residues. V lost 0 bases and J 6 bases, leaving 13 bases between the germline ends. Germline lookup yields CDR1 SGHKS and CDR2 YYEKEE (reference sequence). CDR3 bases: TGTGCCAGCAGCTTGGCGGCTCAGGGGACCGAGCAGTACTTC. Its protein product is CASSLAAQGTEQYF.

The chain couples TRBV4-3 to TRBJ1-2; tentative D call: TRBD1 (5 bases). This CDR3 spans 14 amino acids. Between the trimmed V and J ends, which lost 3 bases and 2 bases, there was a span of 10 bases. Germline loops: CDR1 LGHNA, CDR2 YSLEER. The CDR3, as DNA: TGCGCCAGCAGCCAGGGGCACGGAAACTATGGCTACACCTTC. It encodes CASSQGHGNYGYTF.

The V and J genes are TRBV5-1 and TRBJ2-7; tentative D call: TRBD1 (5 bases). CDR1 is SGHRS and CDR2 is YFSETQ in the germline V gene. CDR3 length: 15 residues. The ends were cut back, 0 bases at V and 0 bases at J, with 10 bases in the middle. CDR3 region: CASSLEGPSSYEQYF. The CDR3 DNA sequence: TGCGCCAGCAGCTTGGAGGGGCCTAGCTCCTACGAGCAGTACTTC.

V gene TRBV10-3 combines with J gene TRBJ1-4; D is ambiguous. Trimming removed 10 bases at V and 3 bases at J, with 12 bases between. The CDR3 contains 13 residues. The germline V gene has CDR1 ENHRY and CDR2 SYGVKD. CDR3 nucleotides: TGTGCCACGTCCTTCCAGGCTAATGAAAAACTGTTTTTT. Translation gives CATSFQANEKLFF.

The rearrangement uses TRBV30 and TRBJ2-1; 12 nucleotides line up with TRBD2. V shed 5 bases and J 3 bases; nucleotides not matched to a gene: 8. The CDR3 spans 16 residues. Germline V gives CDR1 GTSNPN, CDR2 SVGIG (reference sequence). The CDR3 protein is CAWQRPGLAGYNEQFF. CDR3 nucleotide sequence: TGTGCCTGGCAAAGACCGGGACTAGCGGGCTACAATGAGCAGTTCTTC.

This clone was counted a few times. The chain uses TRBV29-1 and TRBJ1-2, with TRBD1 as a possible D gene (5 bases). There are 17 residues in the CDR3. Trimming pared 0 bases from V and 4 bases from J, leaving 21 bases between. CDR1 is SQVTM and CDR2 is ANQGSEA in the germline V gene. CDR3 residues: CSVEDAKRRGRSYGYTF. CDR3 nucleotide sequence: TGCAGCGTTGAAGACGCCAAACGGCGGGGACGAAGCTATGGCTACACCTTC. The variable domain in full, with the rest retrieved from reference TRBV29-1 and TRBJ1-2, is SAVISQKPSRDICQRGTSLTIQCQVDSQVTMMFWYRQQPGQSLTLIATANQGSEATYESGFVIDKFPISRPNLTFSTLTVSNMSPEDSSIYLCSVEDAKRRGRSYGYTFGSGTRLTVV.

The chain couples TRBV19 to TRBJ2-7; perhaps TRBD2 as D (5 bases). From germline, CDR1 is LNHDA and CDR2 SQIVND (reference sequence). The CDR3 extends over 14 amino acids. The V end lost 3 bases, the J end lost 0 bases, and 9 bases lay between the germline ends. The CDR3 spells CASSIRGDSYEQYF. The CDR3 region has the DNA TGTGCCAGTAGTATCCGGGGTGACTCCTACGAGCAGTACTTC.

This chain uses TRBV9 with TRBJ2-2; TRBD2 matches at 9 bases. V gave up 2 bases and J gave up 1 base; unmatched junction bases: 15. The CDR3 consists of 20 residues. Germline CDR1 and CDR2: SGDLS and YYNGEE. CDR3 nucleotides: TGTGCCAGCAGCGTTTCACTTGTCAGGCGGGGGGGCCAGAACACCGGGGAGCTGTTTTTT. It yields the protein CASSVSLVRRGGQNTGELFF.

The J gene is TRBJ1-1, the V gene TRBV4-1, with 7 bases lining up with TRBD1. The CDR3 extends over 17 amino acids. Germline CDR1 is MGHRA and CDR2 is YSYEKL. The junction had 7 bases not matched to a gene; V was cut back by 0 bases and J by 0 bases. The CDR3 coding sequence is TGCGCCAGCAGCCAAGATCTCTCGACAGGGTTGAACACTGAAGCTTTCTTT. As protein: CASSQDLSTGLNTEAFF.

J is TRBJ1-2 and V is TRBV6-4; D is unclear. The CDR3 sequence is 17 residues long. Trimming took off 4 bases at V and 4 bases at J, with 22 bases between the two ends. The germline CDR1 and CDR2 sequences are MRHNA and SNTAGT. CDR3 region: CASSAPFGGRYLYGYTF. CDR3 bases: TGTGCCAGCAGTGCCCCCTTTGGAGGGAGGTACCTCTATGGCTACACCTTC.

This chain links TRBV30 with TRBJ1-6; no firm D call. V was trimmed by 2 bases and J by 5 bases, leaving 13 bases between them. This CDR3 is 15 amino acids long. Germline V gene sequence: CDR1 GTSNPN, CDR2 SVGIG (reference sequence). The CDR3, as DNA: TGTGCCTGGAGTTCCCCGACACCGAATAATTCACCCCTCCACTTT. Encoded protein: CAWSSPTPNNSPLHF.

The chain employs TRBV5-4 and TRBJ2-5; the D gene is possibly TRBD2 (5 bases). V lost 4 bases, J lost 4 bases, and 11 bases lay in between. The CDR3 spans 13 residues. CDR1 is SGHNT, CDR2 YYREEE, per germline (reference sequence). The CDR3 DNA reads TGTGCCAGCAGCCACAGCGAGGGAGAGACCCAGTACTTC. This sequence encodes CASSHSEGETQYF.